Presented here are 5 T cell receptor beta chains from one specimen sequenced in a study of blood T cell repertoires in COVID-19 (dated by TCRdb to 2018 to 2020). The receptor library was made with the immunoSEQ multiplex PCR assay. Held by TCRdb, this immuneACCESS table contains in-frame sequences only and omits some clones. Under half of the omission traces to an unresolved V gene where checked; the cause of the rest is unknown. The sample profile shows hundreds of thousands of clones; less than 90% of them were found once. Over 15% of the sample is taken by the ten largest. The sequenced sample consisted of peripheral blood. These receptors were obtained from an elderly woman with active or convalescent COVID-19.

This rearrangement joins TRBV19 to TRBJ1-1; TRBD1 matches at 7 bases. Per the germline V gene, CDR1 is LNHDA and CDR2 is SQIVND (reference sequence). CDR3 length: 15 amino acids. The trim removed 5 bases at V and 1 base at J, leaving 7 bases unmatched. CDR3 region: CASSVTGTANTEAFF. The CDR3 DNA sequence: TGTGCCAGTAGTGTTACCGGGACAGCGAACACTGAAGCTTTCTTT.

This chain connects TRBV19 to TRBJ2-3; the match to TRBD2 covers 10 bases. There are 14 residues in the CDR3. Germline V gene sequence: CDR1 LNHDA, CDR2 SQIVND (reference sequence). The ends lost 10 bases at V and 9 bases at J; junction bases unmatched: 13. The CDR3: CATASGGGSPTQYF. CDR3 in DNA: TGTGCCACCGCTAGCGGGGGTGGGTCCCCCACGCAGTATTTT. Full variable domain (rest looked up from reference TRBV19 and TRBJ2-3): DGGITQSPKYLFRKEGQNVTLSCEQNLNHDAMYWYRQDPGQGLRLIYYSQIVNDFQKGDIAEGYSVSREKKESFPLTVTSAQKNPTAFYLCATASGGGSPTQYFGPGTRLTVL.

This sequence joins TRBV3-1 (or the pseudogene TRBV3-2) and TRBJ2-2; D may be TRBD2 (6 bases). Germline CDR1 reads LGHDT; CDR2 reads YNNKEL (reference sequence). Trimming stripped 4 bases from V and 3 bases from J, with 9 bases between. This CDR3 has 14 residues. The CDR3 nucleotides read TGTGCCAGCAGCCCCTGGGAGGACACCGGGGAGCTGTTTTTT. This translates into CASSPWEDTGELFF.

The genes are TRBV4-3 and TRBJ1-6, with 8 bases that match TRBD1. The CDR3 has 17 residues. The germline CDR1 and CDR2 sequences are LGHNA and YSLEER. With V trimmed by 1 base and J by 0 bases, 2 bases remained unmatched. The CDR3 coding sequence is TGCGCCAGCAGCCAAGCAGGGGGCGCCTCCTATAATTCACCCCTCCACTTT. Amino acid sequence: CASSQAGGASYNSPLHF.

The chain carries TRBV6-5 and TRBJ2-7; 8 positions agree with TRBD2. This CDR3 has 15 amino acids. The V and J ends lost 5 bases and 1 base, in that order; junction bases with no gene match: 7. CDR1 and CDR2 from the germline V gene are MNHEY and SVGAGI. The CDR3 DNA reads as TGTGCCAGCAGTATCCAGCGGGGGAGATCCTACGAGCAGTACTTC. Translation gives CASSIQRGRSYEQYF.